In this sample, the clone carrying this T cell receptor beta chain turned up once. Its cognate antigen is unknown. This record comes from a study of shared clonotypes between healthy human individuals. It was CD45RO-negative cells, positively selected for CCR7, that made up naive CD8 cells, with terminally differentiated effector memory CD45RA+ cells excluded. Study-wide points: Relative to their counterparts shared across all four donors, non-shared clonotypes exhibited diminished generation probabilities.

The V end lost 6 bases, the J end lost 0 bases, and 14 bases lay between the germline ends. The CDR3 loop spans 15 amino acids. Germline CDR1 and CDR2: MDHEN and SYDVKM. The authors split each subset's genomic DNA evenly across several immunoSEQ plates. How the authors handled the data: ImmunoSEQ supplied junction-only sequences lacking quality scores, so filtering was different. Profiling relied on immunoSEQ multiplex PCR, and the TCRdb table lists in-frame clones only, not all of them. For V, J and clone size, that table is used; D and trimming come from the DNA. The data contain approximately 600,000 clones, about 95% of them singletons.

This rearrangement joins TRBV28 to TRBJ1-1; D unclear. The sequence was obtained from a woman aged 25 to 39 in good health. The sequenced sample was naive CD8+ T cells sorted from blood. CDR3 DNA sequence: TGTGCCAGCAGCCCCAGGACGGCTATGAACACTGAAGCTTTCTTT. Translation: CASSPRTAMNTEAFF.